This is a list of T cell receptor beta chains from one sample in a study of T cell changes during pregnancy in multiple sclerosis. Profiled with immunoSEQ multiplex PCR; TCRdb holds only in-frame clones, not every one. The profile shows some 87,000 clones, roughly 96% of them singletons. The input for sequencing was peripheral blood, taken in the second trimester of pregnancy. The receptors shown here come from a female donor with multiple sclerosis, enrolled in a pregnancy study. The CDR3 runs from the conserved cysteine through the conserved F or W. The order of the fields is clone size, V gene, D gene, J gene, CDR3 protein, CDR3 DNA. D genes are given only for firm matches. For some rows the clone size is stated as once, few or many, or as a class when expanded; others skip it.

abundance: NA
v_gene: TRBV19
d_gene: TRBD2
j_gene: TRBJ2-2
CDR3aa: CASESLSGNVGELFF
CDR3nt: TGTGCCAGCGAATCCCTAAGCGGGAATGTCGGGGAGCTGTTTTTT

abundance: NA
v_gene: TRBV30
d_gene: NA
j_gene: TRBJ1-1
CDR3aa: CAWNYRRGSEAFF
CDR3nt: TGTGCCTGGAACTATCGTAGGGGGTCTGAAGCTTTCTTT

abundance: NA
v_gene: TRBV28
d_gene: TRBD1
j_gene: TRBJ2-6
CDR3aa: CASSFGTGGSGANVLTF
CDR3nt: TGTGCCAGCAGTTTCGGGACAGGGGGCTCTGGGGCCAACGTCCTGACTTTC

abundance: NA
v_gene: TRBV25-1
d_gene: NA
j_gene: TRBJ2-1
CDR3aa: CASSVIRYEQFF
CDR3nt: TGTGCCAGCAGTGTCATTAGATATGAGCAGTTCTTC

abundance: NA
v_gene: TRBV11-2
d_gene: NA
j_gene: TRBJ1-5
CDR3aa: CASSQQGGSQPQHF
CDR3nt: TGTGCCAGCAGTCAGCAGGGTGGAAGTCAGCCCCAGCATTTT

abundance: NA
v_gene: TRBV19
d_gene: TRBD2
j_gene: TRBJ2-7
CDR3aa: CASSDQAGGLGEQYF
CDR3nt: TGTGCCAGTAGTGACCAAGCGGGAGGGTTGGGGGAGCAGTACTTC

abundance: NA
v_gene: TRBV6-1
d_gene: TRBD2
j_gene: TRBJ2-7
CDR3aa: CASSEARLAGYEQYF
CDR3nt: TGTGCCAGCAGTGAAGCCCGACTAGCGGGCTACGAGCAGTACTTC

abundance: NA
v_gene: TRBV18
d_gene: NA
j_gene: TRBJ1-1
CDR3aa: CASQSTEAFF
CDR3nt: TGTGCCAGTCAATCCACTGAAGCTTTCTTT

abundance: NA
v_gene: TRBV11-2
d_gene: NA
j_gene: TRBJ2-5
CDR3aa: CASSTGRRGETQYF
CDR3nt: TGTGCCAGCAGCACTGGGCGAAGAGGGGAGACCCAGTACTTC

abundance: NA
v_gene: TRBV5-4
d_gene: NA
j_gene: TRBJ2-2
CDR3aa: CASSLEGRDTGELFF
CDR3nt: TGTGCCAGCAGCTTGGAGGGGCGCGACACCGGGGAGCTGTTTTTT

abundance: NA
v_gene: TRBV5-5
d_gene: NA
j_gene: TRBJ1-5
CDR3aa: CASSPGGFSQPQHF
CDR3nt: TGTGCCAGCAGCCCGGGCGGGTTCTCTCAGCCCCAGCATTTT

abundance: NA
v_gene: TRBV6-1
d_gene: TRBD2
j_gene: TRBJ2-7
CDR3aa: CASSALAGGPSYEQYF
CDR3nt: TGTGCCAGCAGTGCGCTAGCGGGAGGGCCCTCCTACGAGCAGTACTTC

abundance: NA
v_gene: TRBV5-4
d_gene: TRBD1
j_gene: TRBJ1-1
CDR3aa: CASSRQGGTEAFF
CDR3nt: TGTGCCAGCAGCCGACAGGGTGGCACTGAAGCTTTCTTT

abundance: NA
v_gene: TRBV11-2
d_gene: TRBD2
j_gene: TRBJ2-1
CDR3aa: CASSSNRLAGVNEQFF
CDR3nt: TGTGCCAGCAGTTCCAACAGACTAGCGGGAGTCAATGAGCAGTTCTTC

abundance: NA
v_gene: TRBV30
d_gene: TRBD1
j_gene: TRBJ1-5
CDR3aa: CACGPGGDQPQHF
CDR3nt: TGTGCCTGTGGTCCAGGGGGAGATCAGCCCCAGCATTTT

abundance: NA
v_gene: TRBV6-1
d_gene: NA
j_gene: TRBJ2-7
CDR3aa: CASHDRPSSYEQYF
CDR3nt: TGTGCCAGCCACGACAGGCCTTCCTCCTACGAGCAGTACTTC

abundance: NA
v_gene: TRBV7-9
d_gene: NA
j_gene: TRBJ2-3
CDR3aa: CASSHAGASTDTQYF
CDR3nt: TGTGCCAGCAGCCATGCAGGGGCTAGCACAGATACGCAGTATTTT

abundance: NA
v_gene: TRBV30
d_gene: TRBD2
j_gene: TRBJ2-1
CDR3aa: CAWSGASGRSNEQFF
CDR3nt: TGTGCCTGGAGTGGGGCTAGCGGGAGATCGAATGAGCAGTTCTTC

abundance: NA
v_gene: TRBV19
d_gene: NA
j_gene: TRBJ1-2
CDR3aa: CASGTGTNYGYTF
CDR3nt: TGTGCCAGCGGAACAGGAACTAACTATGGCTACACCTTC

abundance: NA
v_gene: TRBV19
d_gene: TRBD1
j_gene: TRBJ2-7
CDR3aa: CATRQGNHYEQYF
CDR3nt: TGTGCCACCAGACAGGGGAACCACTACGAGCAGTACTTC

abundance: NA
v_gene: TRBV2
d_gene: TRBD1
j_gene: TRBJ2-3
CDR3aa: CASKGQGATRDTQYF
CDR3nt: TGTGCCAGCAAGGGGCAGGGGGCTACTCGTGATACGCAGTATTTT

abundance: NA
v_gene: TRBV7-2
d_gene: NA
j_gene: TRBJ1-1
CDR3aa: CASSLGGMNTEAFF
CDR3nt: TGTGCCAGCAGCCTGGGAGGGATGAACACTGAAGCTTTCTTT

abundance: NA
v_gene: TRBV7-6
d_gene: NA
j_gene: TRBJ2-2
CDR3aa: CASTQGLSTGELFF
CDR3nt: TGTGCCAGCACCCAGGGTTTGAGCACCGGGGAGCTGTTTTTT

abundance: NA
v_gene: TRBV2
d_gene: TRBD2
j_gene: TRBJ2-5
CDR3aa: CASSGLAGETQYF
CDR3nt: TGTGCCAGCAGCGGACTAGCCGGCGAGACCCAGTACTTC

abundance: once
v_gene: TRBV7-9
d_gene: TRBD2
j_gene: TRBJ2-1
CDR3aa: CASSFVPGLAGNEQFF
CDR3nt: TGTGCCAGCAGCTTTGTTCCGGGACTAGCCGGCAATGAGCAGTTCTTC

abundance: NA
v_gene: TRBV19
d_gene: NA
j_gene: TRBJ2-1
CDR3aa: CASTSGRAYNEQFF
CDR3nt: TGTGCCAGTACATCAGGGCGAGCCTACAATGAGCAGTTCTTC

abundance: NA
v_gene: TRBV11-2
d_gene: NA
j_gene: TRBJ2-3
CDR3aa: CASSLSAGIDTQYF
CDR3nt: TGTGCCAGCAGCTTATCCGCGGGAATAGATACGCAGTATTTT

abundance: NA
v_gene: TRBV4-3
d_gene: TRBD2
j_gene: TRBJ2-3
CDR3aa: CASSQDQRGGDTQYF
CDR3nt: TGCGCCAGCAGCCAAGATCAGCGGGGGGGAGATACGCAGTATTTT

abundance: many
v_gene: TRBV16
d_gene: NA
j_gene: TRBJ1-2
CDR3aa: CASSQSTGRNYGYTF
CDR3nt: TGTGCCAGCAGCCAATCGACAGGTCGGAACTATGGCTACACCTTC

abundance: NA
v_gene: TRBV7-9
d_gene: TRBD2
j_gene: TRBJ2-1
CDR3aa: CASSFLQTTSGRGEQFF
CDR3nt: TGTGCCAGCAGCTTCCTCCAAACGACTAGCGGGAGGGGTGAGCAGTTCTTC

abundance: NA
v_gene: TRBV27
d_gene: TRBD2
j_gene: TRBJ2-7
CDR3aa: CASSFTPGLAYEQYF
CDR3nt: TGTGCCAGCAGTTTTACCCCGGGACTAGCCTACGAGCAGTACTTC

abundance: NA
v_gene: TRBV27
d_gene: NA
j_gene: TRBJ2-1
CDR3aa: CASSFGGPYNEQFF
CDR3nt: TGTGCCAGCAGTTTCGGGGGGCCCTACAATGAGCAGTTCTTC

abundance: NA
v_gene: TRBV10-3
d_gene: NA
j_gene: TRBJ2-5
CDR3aa: CAISETAVQETQYF
CDR3nt: TGTGCCATCAGTGAGACGGCGGTACAAGAGACCCAGTACTTC

abundance: NA
v_gene: TRBV19
d_gene: TRBD2
j_gene: TRBJ2-1
CDR3aa: CASSIDGLAGDYNEQFF
CDR3nt: TGTGCCAGTAGTATAGATGGTCTAGCGGGGGACTACAATGAGCAGTTCTTC

abundance: NA
v_gene: TRBV7-2
d_gene: NA
j_gene: TRBJ1-1
CDR3aa: CASSLQGQNTEAFF
CDR3nt: TGTGCCAGCAGCCTACAGGGACAGAACACTGAAGCTTTCTTT

abundance: NA
v_gene: TRBV28
d_gene: TRBD1
j_gene: TRBJ1-4
CDR3aa: CASSTRDRGRTNEKLFF
CDR3nt: TGTGCCAGCAGTACAAGGGACAGGGGGAGGACTAATGAAAAACTGTTTTTT